A selection of T cell receptor beta chains follows, all from one sample in a study of blood T cell repertoires in COVID-19. Profiling relied on immunoSEQ multiplex PCR, and the TCRdb table lists in-frame clones only, not all of them. This table holds fewer than 75,000 clones, approximately 86% found once. The sequencing sample was made of peripheral blood. Receptors were obtained from a man between 50 and 59 years old with active COVID-19. The CDR3 runs from the conserved cysteine through the conserved F or W. A D gene is named only where the DNA matches it firmly.

J gene	D gene	V gene	CDR3 protein
TRBJ1-3	-	TRBV7-8	CASSRNQGSSGNTIYF
TRBJ2-1	TRBD2	TRBV27	CASSWPSGGSSYNEQFF
TRBJ2-4	TRBD2	TRBV5-1	CASSPGPGGNIQYF
TRBJ1-1	TRBD1	TRBV5-1	CASSSGGRTEAFF
TRBJ2-3	-	TRBV27	CASSLSASTDTQYF
TRBJ2-4	-	TRBV21-1	CASSKYRGRVDKNIQYF
TRBJ2-7	TRBD1	TRBV6-5	CASSYGTEFYEQYF
TRBJ1-2	-	TRBV14	CASSQQRGSYGYTF
TRBJ2-1	TRBD2	TRBV3-1/TRBV3-2	CASSQGTSGPLPRNNEQFF
TRBJ2-5	TRBD1	TRBV7-7	CASSTGQGFGGETQYF
TRBJ1-3	-	TRBV3-1/TRBV3-2	CASSQGGISGNTIYF
TRBJ2-3	-	TRBV24-1	CATSDLKFGSTDTQYF
TRBJ1-5	-	TRBV3-1/TRBV3-2	CASSQDSGPRHF
TRBJ2-1	TRBD2	TRBV18	CASSPPSGAGEGNEQFF
TRBJ2-7	TRBD1	TRBV10-3	CAISGVGTGLYEQYF
TRBJ1-1	-	TRBV30	CAWSWQGSTEAFF
TRBJ1-1	-	TRBV9	CASSVGGNGDTEAFF
TRBJ1-1	-	TRBV27	CVGGGTEAFF
TRBJ2-2	-	TRBV7-9	CASSLSGGELFF
TRBJ2-1	TRBD1	TRBV2	CASSTGGTYNEQFF
TRBJ1-1	-	TRBV18	CASSPLTGNTEAFF
TRBJ2-1	TRBD2	TRBV5-1	CARSRPGRGGAYNEQFF
TRBJ2-1	TRBD2	TRBV29-1	CSSSGLAGREQFF
TRBJ2-5	-	TRBV11-3	CASRGQAETQYF
TRBJ2-3	-	TRBV7-9	CASSLKGDTDTQYF
TRBJ2-3	TRBD2	TRBV19	CASSLGRTDTQYF
TRBJ1-3	-	TRBV9	CASSGQVSGNTIYF
TRBJ2-7	TRBD1	TRBV2	CASRETGASAYEQYF
TRBJ1-1	-	TRBV20-1	CSASEQMNTEAFF
TRBJ2-1	-	TRBV6-1	CASSAASGGTYNEQFF
TRBJ2-1	-	TRBV4-2	CASSQEPGVTRAGNEQFF
TRBJ1-4	-	TRBV3-1/TRBV3-2	CASSHWSKGGEKLFF
TRBJ1-1	-	TRBV4-2	CASSPSYPMNTEAFF
TRBJ2-7	-	TRBV5-1	CASSLADRIAYEQYF
TRBJ1-1	-	TRBV6-6	CASVNRVTEAFF
TRBJ1-1	TRBD1	TRBV6-5	CASRPTGPSEAFF
TRBJ1-1	TRBD1	TRBV5-1	CASSVRQGGNTEAFF
TRBJ1-4	TRBD1	TRBV7-9	CASSHRGGGEKLFF
TRBJ1-5	-	TRBV19	CASSKSGWPQHF
TRBJ1-5	-	TRBV11-3	CASSKGAWQPQHF
TRBJ2-2	TRBD2	TRBV19	CASSFGGDGELFF
TRBJ2-3	TRBD2	TRBV5-1	CASSLTSGGNTDTQYF
TRBJ2-3	TRBD2	TRBV11-1	CASSARLAGSTDTQYF
TRBJ2-3	TRBD2	TRBV7-2	CASSLAASGRTDTQYF
TRBJ2-3	TRBD2	TRBV7-2	CASSTGTKFDTQYF
TRBJ2-1	TRBD2	TRBV7-9	CASSLTGTSGSLYNEQFF
TRBJ1-1	TRBD1	TRBV7-2	CASSLVGTGGGTEAFF
TRBJ2-6	-	TRBV11-2	CASSSSLAWGANVLTF
TRBJ1-6	TRBD1	TRBV27	CASSLSGTGISPLHF
TRBJ1-6	-	TRBV5-4	CASSSPGSSYYNSPLHF
TRBJ1-5	-	TRBV19	CASSKGGVSNQPQHF
TRBJ2-1	TRBD2	TRBV6-5	CASSFLAGDLSEQFF
TRBJ2-3	TRBD2	TRBV6-4	CASAPPSGGRGQYF
TRBJ2-3	TRBD2	TRBV2	CASSVGTSGSRTDTQYF
TRBJ1-1	-	TRBV4-1	CASSQDKGGTLLSTEAFF
TRBJ2-1	TRBD2	TRBV24-1	CATSASSGRDYNEQFF
TRBJ2-6	TRBD2	TRBV5-1	CASRAGATSGANVLTF
TRBJ2-7	-	TRBV5-4	CASSQPGNYEQYF
TRBJ1-1	TRBD1	TRBV6-1	CASSETQGANTEAFF